This passage covers 4 T cell receptor beta chains from one sample sequenced in a study of post-analysis software for immune sequencing data. General observations from the study: Higher frequency in patients than in controls was seen for roughly five TRBV segments, with TRBV5-6, TRBV5-1 and TRBV20-1 among them.

Libraries were made from TCR beta cDNA, and they carried unique molecular identifiers. In TCRdb, the PCR reads were re-called with MiXCR into one record per CDR3 protein. Of hundreds of thousands of distinct CDR3 sequences in the sample, 53% were seen once. Antigen specificity for these receptors is unknown. The sample consisted of blood. These receptors all stem from a girl aged 5-17 years with multiple sclerosis.

This clonotype was found a few times. V and J are TRBV29-1 and TRBJ2-1, with 9 bases aligning to TRBD2. There are 14 residues in the CDR3. V dropped 4 bases and J dropped 3; count of bases not matched to a gene: 4. Germline V gene data show CDR1 as SQVTM and CDR2 as ANQGSEA. The CDR3 loop reads CSVAAGGYYNEQFF. The CDR3 DNA sequence: TGCAGCGTTGCTGCGGGAGGGTACTACAATGAGCAGTTCTTC.

This clonotype was counted a single time. The rearrangement joins TRBV7-8 to TRBJ1-2; D not certain. The CDR3 is made up of 14 amino acids. Germline V CDR1 and CDR2: SGHVS, FQNEAQ. V was pared by 5 bases and J by 4 bases, with 14 bases between. This chain's CDR3 is CASSPDRISYGYTF. CDR3 DNA: TGTGCCAGCAGCCCCGACCGTATTAGCTATGGCTACACCTTC.

In DNA form, the CDR3 reads TGCAGTGCTAGTATGTTTGGGGAGTACCAAGAGACCCAGTACTTC. Encoded protein: CSASMFGEYQETQYF. V usage is TRBV20-1 and J usage is TRBJ2-5; perhaps TRBD2 as D (5 bases). The CDR3 consists of 15 residues. V lost 3 bases and J lost 0, with 14 bases in between. Germline values: CDR1 DFQATT, CDR2 SNEGSKA (reference sequence).

In its sample, this clonotype was seen a few times. CDR3 DNA: TGCAGCGTTGAGGGAGTCAGGGGCCAGGGAAACACCGGGGAGCTGTTTTTT. Its protein is CSVEGVRGQGNTGELFF. This rearrangement joins TRBV29-1 to TRBJ2-2; tentative D call: TRBD1 (6 bases). Germline CDR1 reads SQVTM; CDR2 reads ANQGSEA. V was trimmed by 3 bases and J by 2 bases, leaving 19 bases between them. The CDR3 loop spans 17 amino acids.